This TCR delta chain appears in the sequencing data of a study of delta chains in infants with herpesvirus infections (dated by TCRdb to 2021 to 2024). A note on the overall study: To characterize gammadelta T cell responses to primary cytomegalovirus (CMV) infection, researchers prospectively followed a birth cohort of Ugandan infants starting at birth. The previously published Belgian fetal and cord blood gammadelta TCR data were not generated in this cohort and were added only for comparison. In infants who were infected with CMV after birth, the study searched for a public fetal Vdelta1/Vgamma8 gammadelta TCR clonotype. Using PBMC, gammadelta TCRs were sequenced for 15 to 20 CMV-infected infants, one of whom was congenitally infected, and for seven to nine CMV-uninfected infants who had enough sample available. By approximate age, the infant blood samples fell into groups of 1.5, 4, 8 and 12 months.

Trimming removed 4 bases from V and 2 bases from J, leaving 17 bases between the germline ends. The cysteine opens and the phenylalanine closes a CDR3 of 18 amino acids. Only the CDR3 part of the read is kept: 54 bases, read in frame from the first base. In the germline V gene, CDR1 corresponds to GEAIGNYY and CDR2 to EKD. Library preparation was by RT-PCR. TCR cDNA was generated by reverse transcription of PBMC RNA with SuperScript II and gamma-chain- and delta-chain-specific primers. cDNA was purified with AMPure XP beads, amplified, and indexed with Illumina adapters using the Nextera XT Index Kit. gammadelta TCR libraries were sequenced on an Illumina MiSeq with a V2 300-cycle kit. In the source study's methods: Using MiXCR v2.1.12, CDR3 sequences were assembled, and reads were mapped onto D, J and V genes obtained from GenBank. VDJtools v1.2.1 was used to perform repertoire analyses of the CDR3 clonotypes. TCRdb reprocessed the public data with the CATT caller; entries with the same nucleotide sequence were combined afterwards. TCRdb assigned the V and J calls; the authors' analysis was not used. This sample has about 590 delta-chain clones in its table, and under 20% of those were observed once. Of the sample, about a sixth is held by the ten largest clones.

In Kampala, Uganda, pregnant women receiving prenatal care were recruited and their infants were enrolled, and documentation of maternal HIV status was required. Families received weekly visits, and collection of infant clinical information, oral swabs and peripheral blood began at 6 weeks of age and continued every 4 months after that. Blood was collected in heparin tubes, and PBMC were isolated by Ficoll-Paque density gradient centrifugation and cryopreserved. The investigation overall reported the following: Limitations noted by the authors included a small sample size and a lack of race- or environment-matched controls, because nearly all Ugandans acquire CMV before adulthood. In CMV-uninfected infants, the public clonotype might still exist at levels below the detection limit. Detection of the public clonotype was limited to the first time point after infection, and the public clonotype was not found in uninfected infants or in infants infected after 120 days. Public-clonotype frequency among Vdelta1 cells appeared to be inversely correlated with age at infection and was observed to decay rapidly, seemingly without persisting beyond approximately 2 months. The public Vdelta1 clonotype was detected in about 20% of the 18 CMV-infected infants, namely three infected postnatally before 120 days of age and the congenitally infected infant.

This clone was seen only a few times. There is no known antigen for this receptor. A far more abundant clone sits one base away, making this likely a read error. The sample holds other DNA sequences that translate to the same CDR3. The V and J genes are TRDV2 and TRDJ3; TRDD3 is perhaps the D gene, given 5 matching bases. The J gene is absent in TCRdb and was assigned here via DNA matching to germline. The origin of this receptor is a human donor who was a Ugandan infant, either HIV-exposed or HIV-unexposed (not recorded which). The sample consisted of peripheral blood, taken at time point 2 of longitudinal follow-up. The CDR3 here reads CACDRYWSIPWDTRQMFF. Read as DNA, the sequence is TGTGCCTGTGATCGGTACTGGTCAATCCCCTGGGACACCCGACAGATGTTTTTC.